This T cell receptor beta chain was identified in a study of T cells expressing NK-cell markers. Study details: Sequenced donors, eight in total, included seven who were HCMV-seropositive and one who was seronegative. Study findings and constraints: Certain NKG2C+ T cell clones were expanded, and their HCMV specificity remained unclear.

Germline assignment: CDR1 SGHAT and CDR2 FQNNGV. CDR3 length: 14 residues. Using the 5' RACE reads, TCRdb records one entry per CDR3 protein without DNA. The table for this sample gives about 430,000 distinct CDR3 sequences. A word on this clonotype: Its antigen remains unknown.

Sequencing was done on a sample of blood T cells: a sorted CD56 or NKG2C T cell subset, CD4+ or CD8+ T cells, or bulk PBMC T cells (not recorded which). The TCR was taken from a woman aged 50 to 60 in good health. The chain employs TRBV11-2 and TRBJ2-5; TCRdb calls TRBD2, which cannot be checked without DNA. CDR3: CASSPGVAGETQYF.